The 5 T cell receptor beta chains below were found in one sample sequenced in a study of vaccination effects on CD4 cells after COVID-19. Antigens for these TCRs are unknown. Antigen-specific CD4+ T cells were expanded (with viral peptide pools) by the ViraFEST assay ahead of sequencing. After less than 11 days in culture, the CD4+ T cells were isolated. Two-dose vaccination with either BNT162b2 or mRNA-1273 was given to the participants. The method was immunoSEQ multiplex PCR; TCRdb's version includes in-frame clones alone and lacks a portion of them. In the table there are roughly 59,000 clones, approximately 78% of which are singletons. Sample: CD4+ T cells from PBMCs cultured with HCoV-OC43 spike peptides, taken after COVID-19 vaccination. Sample subset: HCoV-OC43 spike overlapping peptide pool stimulation. These receptor sequences come from a human donor who received a COVID-19 vaccine.

This chain uses TRBV4-1 with TRBJ1-3; D remains ambiguous. Germline V gives CDR1 MGHRA, CDR2 YSYEKL. CDR3 length equals 13 residues. The V gene lost 0 bases and the J gene lost 4 bases, with 4 bases spanning the gap. Here the CDR3 reads CASSQEHGNTIYF. The CDR3, as DNA: TGCGCCAGCAGCCAAGAACACGGAAACACCATATATTTT.

V is TRBV7-2 and J is TRBJ2-3, with D maybe TRBD2 (5 bases). Trimming stripped 1 base from V and 4 bases from J, with 12 bases between. CDR1 is SGHTA and CDR2 is FQGNSA in the germline V gene. This CDR3 is 15 amino acids long. CDR3 bases: TGTGCCAGCAGCTTAGGCAGAGGGTGGTCAGATACGCAGTATTTT. Protein product: CASSLGRGWSDTQYF.

The chain has TRBV2 and TRBJ2-6; D assignment may be TRBD1 or TRBD2 (5 bases each). The V and J ends lost 4 bases and 0 bases respectively, with 10 bases between them. This CDR3 has 16 residues. The V gene's germline CDR1 is SNHLY and CDR2 FYNNEI. CDR3 coding DNA: TGTGCCAGCAGTGGCTTGGGACCCTCTGGGGCCAACGTCCTGACTTTC. It translates to CASSGLGPSGANVLTF. The full variable domain, completed using reference TRBV2 and TRBJ2-6, is EPEVTQTPSHQVTQMGQEVILRCVPISNHLYFYWYRQILGQKVEFLVSFYNNEISEKSEIFDDQFSVERPDGSNFTLKIRSTKLEDSAMYFCASSGLGPSGANVLTFGAGSRLTVL.

The chain uses TRBV7-2 and TRBJ1-4; D gene uncertain. The CDR3 is made up of 17 amino acids. The V gene lost 1 base and the J gene lost 3 bases, with 15 bases spanning the gap. Germline lookup yields CDR1 SGHTA and CDR2 FQGNSA. In DNA, the CDR3 is TGTGCCAGCAGCTTAGATTTCGTGGGGTTGTCTAATGAAAAACTGTTTTTT. This encodes CASSLDFVGLSNEKLFF.

The genes are TRBV9 and TRBJ1-5; tentative D call: TRBD1 (6 bases). CDR3 size: 15 residues. Germline V gene sequence: CDR1 SGDLS, CDR2 YYNGEE. V lost 3 bases and J 4 bases, leaving 14 bases between the germline ends. The DNA of the CDR3 is TGTGCCAGCAGCGCCACCGGGACACCGAATCAGCCCCAGCATTTT. It codes for CASSATGTPNQPQHF.